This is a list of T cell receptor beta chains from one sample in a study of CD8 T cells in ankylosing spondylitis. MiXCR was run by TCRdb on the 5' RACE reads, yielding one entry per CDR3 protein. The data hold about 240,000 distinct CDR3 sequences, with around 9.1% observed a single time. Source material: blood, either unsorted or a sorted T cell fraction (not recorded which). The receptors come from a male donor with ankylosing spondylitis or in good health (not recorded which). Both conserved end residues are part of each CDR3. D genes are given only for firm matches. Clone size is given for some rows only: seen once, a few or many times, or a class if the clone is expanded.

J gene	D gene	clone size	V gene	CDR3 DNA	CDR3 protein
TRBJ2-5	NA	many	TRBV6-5	TGTGCCAGCAGTTACTCCCCCGGTTGGGGTCAAGAGACCCAGTACTTC	CASSYSPGWGQETQYF
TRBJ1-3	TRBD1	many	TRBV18	TGTGCCAGCTCGGGACAGCGTCGCTCTGGAAACACCATATATTTT	CASSGQRRSGNTIYF
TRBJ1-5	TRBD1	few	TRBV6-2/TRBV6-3	TGTGCCAGCAGTCTCGACAGGGTCATCAATCAGCCCCAGCATTTT	CASSLDRVINQPQHF
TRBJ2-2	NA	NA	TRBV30	TGTGCCTGGACACAGTCCGGGGAGCTGTTTTTT	CAWTQSGELFF
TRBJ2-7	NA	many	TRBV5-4	TGTGCCAGCAGCCGGGACATTTCCTCCTACGAGCAGTACTTC	CASSRDISSYEQYF
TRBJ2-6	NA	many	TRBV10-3	TGTGCCATCAGTGGGGTCAGGGGCAACTCTGGGGCCAACGTCCTGACTTTC	CAISGVRGNSGANVLTF
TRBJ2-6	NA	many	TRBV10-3	TGTGCCATCAGTGGGGTCTCTGGGGCCAACGTCCTGACTTTC	CAISGVSGANVLTF
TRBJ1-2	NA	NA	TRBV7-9	TGTGCCAGCAGCTTATGGCAGGGTACAGATGAGGGCTACACCTTC	CASSLWQGTDEGYTF
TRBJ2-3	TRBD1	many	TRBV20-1	TGCAGTGCTAGTCGGGACAGGGGAACAGATACGCAGTATTTT	CSASRDRGTDTQYF
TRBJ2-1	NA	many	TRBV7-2	TGTGCCAGCAGCTTAGCGCGTTTAGCCTATGAGCAGTTCTTC	CASSLARLAYEQFF
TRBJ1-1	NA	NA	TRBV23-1	TGCGCCAGCAGCTCCGCGACTGAAGCTTTCTTT	CASSSATEAFF
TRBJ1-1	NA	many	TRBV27	TGTGCCAGCAGTGCCTACCCCTTTAATCTGAACACTGAAGCTTTCTTT	CASSAYPFNLNTEAFF
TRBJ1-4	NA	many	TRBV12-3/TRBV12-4	TGTGCCAGCGGACCCTGGGGGACGGCGAGCCCGTCGACAGAAAAACTGTTTTTT	CASGPWGTASPSTEKLFF
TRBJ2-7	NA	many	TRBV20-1	TGCAGTGCTAGGGTAGGGCCCTCCTACGAGCAGTACTTC	CSARVGPSYEQYF
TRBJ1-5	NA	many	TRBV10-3	TGTGCCATCAGTGAGTCTGGGGGGCGCCGACAGCCCCAGCATTTT	CAISESGGRRQPQHF
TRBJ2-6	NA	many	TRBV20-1	TGCAGTGCTAGATTCCCTGGGGCCAACGTCCTGACTTTC	CSARFPGANVLTF
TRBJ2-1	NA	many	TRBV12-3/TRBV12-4	TGTGCCAGCAGTCAAACTACCTACAATGAGCAGTTCTTC	CASSQTTYNEQFF
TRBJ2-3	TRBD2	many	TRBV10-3	TGTGCCATAACCGGGACTAGCAGTAGCACAGATACGCAGTATTTT	CAITGTSSSTDTQYF
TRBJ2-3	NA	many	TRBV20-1	TGCAGTGCTAGAGATAGGGTATTAAGCACAGATACGCAGTATTTT	CSARDRVLSTDTQYF
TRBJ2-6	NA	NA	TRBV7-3	TGTGCCAGCAGCTTAGCTGGGGCCAACGTCCTGACTTTC	CASSLAGANVLTF
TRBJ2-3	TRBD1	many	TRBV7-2	TGTGCCAGCAACCTACAGGGGGCACCAACAGATACGCAGTATTTT	CASNLQGAPTDTQYF
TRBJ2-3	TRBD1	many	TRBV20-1	TGCAGTGCTTGGACAGGGTACGGCACAGATACGCAGTATTTT	CSAWTGYGTDTQYF
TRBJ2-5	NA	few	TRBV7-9	TGTGCCCCCGCGAGGGTGCAGGGGTGGTACCAAGAGACCCAGTACTTC	CAPARVQGWYQETQYF
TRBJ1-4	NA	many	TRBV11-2	TGTGCCAGCAGCTTAGAATACAGGGTACCTGAAAAACTGTTTTTT	CASSLEYRVPEKLFF
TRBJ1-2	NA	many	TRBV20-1	TGCAGTGCTAGGCCTGGAGGAATCTATGGCTACACCTTC	CSARPGGIYGYTF
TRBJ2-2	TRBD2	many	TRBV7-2	TGTGCCAGCAGCCCGCGACTAGCGGGGTACACCGGGGAGCTGTTTTTT	CASSPRLAGYTGELFF
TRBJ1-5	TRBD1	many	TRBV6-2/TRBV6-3	TGTGCCAGCATCTCCGGACAGGTCAGCAATCAGCCCCAGCATTTT	CASISGQVSNQPQHF
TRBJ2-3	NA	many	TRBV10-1	TGCGCCAGCAGTGAAGAATGGCGCGCAGATACGCAGTATTTT	CASSEEWRADTQYF
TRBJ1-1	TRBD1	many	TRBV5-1	TGCGCCAGCAGCTTGGAGGGACAGGGAGCTTTCTTT	CASSLEGQGAFF
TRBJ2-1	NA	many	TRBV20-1	TGCAGTGCTAGACTGGGCGACAATGAGCAGTTCTTC	CSARLGDNEQFF
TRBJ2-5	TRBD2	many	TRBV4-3	TGCGCCAGCAGCCAAGGGAGCGGGAGGCAAGAGACCCAGTACTTC	CASSQGSGRQETQYF